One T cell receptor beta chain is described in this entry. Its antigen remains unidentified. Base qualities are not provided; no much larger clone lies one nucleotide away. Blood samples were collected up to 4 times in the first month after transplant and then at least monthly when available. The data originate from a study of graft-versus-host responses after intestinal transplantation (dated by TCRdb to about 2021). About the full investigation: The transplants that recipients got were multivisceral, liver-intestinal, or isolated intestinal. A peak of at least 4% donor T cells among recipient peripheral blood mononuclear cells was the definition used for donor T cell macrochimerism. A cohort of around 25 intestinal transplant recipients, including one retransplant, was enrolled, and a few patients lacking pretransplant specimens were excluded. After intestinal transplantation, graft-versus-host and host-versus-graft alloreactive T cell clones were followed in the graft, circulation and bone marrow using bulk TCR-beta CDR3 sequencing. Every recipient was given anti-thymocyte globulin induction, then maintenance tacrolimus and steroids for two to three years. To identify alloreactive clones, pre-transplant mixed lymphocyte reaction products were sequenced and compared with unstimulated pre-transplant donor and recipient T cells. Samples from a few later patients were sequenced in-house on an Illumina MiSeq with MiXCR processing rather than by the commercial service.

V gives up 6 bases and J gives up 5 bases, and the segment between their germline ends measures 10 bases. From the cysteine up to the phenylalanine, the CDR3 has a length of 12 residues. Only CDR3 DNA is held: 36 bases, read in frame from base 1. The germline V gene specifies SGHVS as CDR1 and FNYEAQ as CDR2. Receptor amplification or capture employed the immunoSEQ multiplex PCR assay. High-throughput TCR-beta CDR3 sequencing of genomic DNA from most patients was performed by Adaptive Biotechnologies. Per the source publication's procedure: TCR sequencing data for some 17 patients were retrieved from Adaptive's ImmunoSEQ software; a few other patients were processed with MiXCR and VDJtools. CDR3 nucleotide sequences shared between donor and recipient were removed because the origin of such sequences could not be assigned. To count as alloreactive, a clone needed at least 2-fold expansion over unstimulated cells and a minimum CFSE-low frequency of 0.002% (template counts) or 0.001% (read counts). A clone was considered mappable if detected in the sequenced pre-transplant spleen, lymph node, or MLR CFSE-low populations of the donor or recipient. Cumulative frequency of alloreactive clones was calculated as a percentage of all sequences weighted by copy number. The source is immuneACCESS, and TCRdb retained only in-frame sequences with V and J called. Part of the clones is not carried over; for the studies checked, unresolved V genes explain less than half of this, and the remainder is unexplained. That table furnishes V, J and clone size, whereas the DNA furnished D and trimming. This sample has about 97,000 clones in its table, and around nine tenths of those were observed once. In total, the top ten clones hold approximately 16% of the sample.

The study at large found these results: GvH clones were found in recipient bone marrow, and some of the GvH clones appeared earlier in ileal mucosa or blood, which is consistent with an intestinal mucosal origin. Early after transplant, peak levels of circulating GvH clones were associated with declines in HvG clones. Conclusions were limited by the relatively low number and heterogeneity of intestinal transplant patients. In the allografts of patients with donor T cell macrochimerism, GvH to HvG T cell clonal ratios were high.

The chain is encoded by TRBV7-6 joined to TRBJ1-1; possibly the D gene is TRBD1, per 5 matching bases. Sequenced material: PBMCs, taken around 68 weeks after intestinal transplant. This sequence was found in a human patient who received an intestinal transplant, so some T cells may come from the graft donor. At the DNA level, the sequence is TGTGCCAGCAGTCTAGGGGAGACTGAAGCTTTCTTT. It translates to CASSLGETEAFF.